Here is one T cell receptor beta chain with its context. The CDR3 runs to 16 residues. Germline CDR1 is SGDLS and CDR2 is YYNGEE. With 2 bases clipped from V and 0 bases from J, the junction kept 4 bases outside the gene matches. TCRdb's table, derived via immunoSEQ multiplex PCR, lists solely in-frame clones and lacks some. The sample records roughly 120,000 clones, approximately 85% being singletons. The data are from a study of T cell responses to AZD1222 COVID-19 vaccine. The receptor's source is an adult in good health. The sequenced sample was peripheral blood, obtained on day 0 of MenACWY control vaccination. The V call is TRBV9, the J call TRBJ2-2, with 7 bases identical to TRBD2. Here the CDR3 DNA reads TGTGCCAGCAGCGTCAGCGGGGCCTCGAACACCGGGGAGCTGTTTTTT. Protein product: CASSVSGASNTGELFF.